Here is one T cell receptor beta chain with its context. An end of the junction does not agree with germline; a read error may underlie this. This CDR3 contains 17 residues. In germline, CDR1 is MNHEY, CDR2 SVGAGI. The data belong to a study of kidney transplant recipient with SARS-CoV-2 infection. TCRdb re-called the reads with MiXCR, one entry per CDR3 protein. The repertoire holds approximately 240,000 distinct CDR3 sequences, with around 28% as singletons. This TCR derives from a male patient aged 25 to 39 who had COVID-19 and was a kidney transplant recipient. Some T cells may be the graft donor's. The rearrangement links TRBV6-5 to TRBJ2-1; the D gene could be TRBD1 or TRBD2 (6 bases each). This sample comprised a blood sample, obtained at baseline and around day 120 from a kidney transplant recipient. CDR3 bases: TGTGCCGGCAGCTTTACCGGGGGCCTGAGCTCCTACAATGAGCAGTTCTTC. Its translation is CAGSFTGGLSSYNEQFF.